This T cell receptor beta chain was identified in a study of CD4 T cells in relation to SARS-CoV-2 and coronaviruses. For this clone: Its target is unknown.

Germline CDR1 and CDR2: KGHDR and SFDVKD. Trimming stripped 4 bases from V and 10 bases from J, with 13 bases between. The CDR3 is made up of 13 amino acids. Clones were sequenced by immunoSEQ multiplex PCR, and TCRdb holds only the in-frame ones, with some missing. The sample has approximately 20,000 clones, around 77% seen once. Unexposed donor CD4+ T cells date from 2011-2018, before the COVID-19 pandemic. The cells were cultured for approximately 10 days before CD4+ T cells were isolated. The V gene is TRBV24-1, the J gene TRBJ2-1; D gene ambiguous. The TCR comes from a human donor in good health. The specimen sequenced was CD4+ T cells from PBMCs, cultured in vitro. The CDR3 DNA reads TGTGCCACCAGTGACCACCCCGACACAGAGCAGTTCTTC. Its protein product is CATSDHPDTEQFF.